The text below deals with one TCR beta chain. Its target antigen remains unknown. Per-nucleotide qualities are absent, and no much larger clonotype sits a single base away. At the DNA level, this CDR3 is encoded by other sequences in the same sample as well. Donors were healthy HIV-negative adults with no recently reported acute infections or vaccinations. All donors were Caucasian adults living in Nashville, Tennessee, USA. Magnetic negative selection was used to enrich CD4+ T cells, after which naive cells were positively selected on CD45RA and the negative fraction became the memory subset. Blood was collected by leukapheresis, and PBMCs were isolated by Ficoll-Histopaque density gradient centrifugation and then cryopreserved in liquid nitrogen vapor phase. Analytical flow cytometry was used to check the purity and quantity of each magnetically sorted T cell population. Genomic DNA was isolated from each sorted fraction and quantified by UV absorbance on a Nanodrop 2000c.

Using the deep immunoSEQ assay, TCR CDR3 regions were amplified from genomic DNA by multiplex PCR. Extracted genomic DNA from each cell subset was distributed evenly across all wells of several immunoSEQ 96-well plates, and each plate was treated as a replicate. For sorted subsets, roughly 190 ng of genomic DNA, equivalent to 25,000 to 35,000 T cell genomes, went into each replicate PCR. Purified libraries were measured with a Qubit 3.0 fluorometer, size-checked on a Bioanalyzer 2100, and measured again with the KAPA Library Quantification kit. Each immunoSEQ 96-well plate was sequenced on its own single-read 150-cycle Illumina NextSeq 550 flow cell. In the paper's pipeline: Because the immunoSEQ output included only junctional sequences and no quality scores, the filtering could not be the same as the filtering used for full-length reads. To assign V/J genes and CDR3, sequences were annotated using PyIR, a Python wrapper for IgBLAST v1.9, with IMGT germline references. Reads were filtered out if the reads had weak V/J assignments (E-value above 1e-6), no CDR3, stop codons, out-of-frame junctions, or ambiguous translated residues. V3J clonotypes were defined by identical inferred V gene, J gene, and CDR3 amino acid sequence. Percentage overlap between repertoires was calculated by dividing the number of shared unique clonotypes by the size of the smaller repertoire. Three approaches were used to assess repertoire richness: RTK rarefaction, the Chao1 estimator, and Recon v2.1 estimates of unobserved clonotypes. Generation probabilities were computed with OLGA for all TCRbeta clonotypes obtained by the gDNA method from a handful of donors. TCRdb limited this immuneACCESS table to in-frame rearrangements with V and J called. A share of clones is missing; checked studies link under half to unresolved V genes, and the rest is unexplained. For V, J and clone size, that table is used; D and trimming come from the DNA. The sample records 2.3 million or so clones, 80% to 95% of which are singletons. 0.39% of the sample belongs to the ten largest clones.

This sample is drawn from a study of shared clonotypes between healthy human individuals (dated by TCRdb to 2020 to 2021). Background on the whole study: The cohort comprised two women and a few men aged 18 to 49 years. Different laboratories and diverse techniques were used to prepare libraries and sequence TCR repertoires, to increase sequencing depth and limit assay-specific biases. Per donor, three plates each were used for CD4 naive and CD4 memory, two for CD8 naive, and one for CD8 memory. Per donor, leukapheresis produced somewhere between about 0.8 and 9 billion PBMCs. The study deeply sequenced blood TCR repertoires of 5 or 6 healthy adults to estimate repertoire size and the extent of clonotype sharing between individuals.

Overall results and qualifications from the work: Sampling was limited to blood, and TCR repertoires in tissue likely differ from TCR repertoires in blood. Even with the large sequencing depth, rarefaction of the sorted-subset datasets indicated that sequencing was incomplete. Compared with non-shared clonotypes, clonotypes shared by all four sorted-subset donors had higher generation probabilities. The genetic and exposure-history diversity represented was limited by the small number of donors. Naive subsets generally had larger estimated clonotype richness than memory subsets did. Pairwise subsampling led to the expectation that sequencing depth would affect the degree of clonotype sharing among donors. Across four donors, around 5.4% of naive CD4, 3% to 3.5% of naive CD8, about 2% of memory CD4, and over 0.35% of memory CD8 clonotypes were shared.

This clonotype was obtained from a man aged 18 to 29 in good health. Some clones in this sample may be carry-over from other donors' samples. The sequencing input was naive CD4+ T cells from PBMCs. According to the study, the label for this sample's cell subset or site signals: CD45RA+ positively selected.

CDR3 sequence: CASSLEGSYNEQFF. The nucleotides read TGCGCCAGCAGCTTGGAAGGCTCCTACAATGAGCAGTTCTTC. This receptor chain uses TRBV5-1 and TRBJ2-1; the D gene is not confidently resolved. From the cysteine up to the phenylalanine, the CDR3 has a length of 14 residues. Solely the CDR3 DNA is kept, with 42 bases framed from the first base. Trimming costs V 0 bases and J 0 bases, and their ends lie 4 bases apart. The germline V gene sets CDR1 to SGHRS and CDR2 to YFSETQ.